Reported below is one TCR beta chain. Trimming took off 5 bases at V and 3 bases at J, with 14 bases between the two ends. Germline CDR1 MDHEN, CDR2 SYDVKM. The CDR3 sequence is 14 residues long. In the study's own analysis: From reference gene primer amplification, estimates of nucleated cell counts were derived. Here immunoSEQ multiplex PCR was the method, and the copy in TCRdb shows in-frame clones only, minus some. V and J calls plus clone size are reproduced from that table; the DNA served to infer D and trimming. Of roughly 76,000 clones listed, 75% to 90% were seen once; the top ten hold approximately 13%. This sample is part of a study of blood T cell repertoires in COVID-19. The overall study: Samples came from the United States, Italy and Spain, spanning acute and convalescent COVID-19. PBMCs, B-cell-depleted T cells, or T cells provided the cDNA or gDNA that made up the material.

Sequencing was carried out using peripheral blood. The rearrangement joins TRBV28 to TRBJ2-7; the D gene is possibly TRBD2 (7 bases). The sequence came from a man between 65 and 85 years old with active or convalescent COVID-19. CDR3 DNA: TGTGCCAGCAGTGTTGGGGGGGCAGACTACGAGCAGTACTTC. Translation gives CASSVGGADYEQYF.